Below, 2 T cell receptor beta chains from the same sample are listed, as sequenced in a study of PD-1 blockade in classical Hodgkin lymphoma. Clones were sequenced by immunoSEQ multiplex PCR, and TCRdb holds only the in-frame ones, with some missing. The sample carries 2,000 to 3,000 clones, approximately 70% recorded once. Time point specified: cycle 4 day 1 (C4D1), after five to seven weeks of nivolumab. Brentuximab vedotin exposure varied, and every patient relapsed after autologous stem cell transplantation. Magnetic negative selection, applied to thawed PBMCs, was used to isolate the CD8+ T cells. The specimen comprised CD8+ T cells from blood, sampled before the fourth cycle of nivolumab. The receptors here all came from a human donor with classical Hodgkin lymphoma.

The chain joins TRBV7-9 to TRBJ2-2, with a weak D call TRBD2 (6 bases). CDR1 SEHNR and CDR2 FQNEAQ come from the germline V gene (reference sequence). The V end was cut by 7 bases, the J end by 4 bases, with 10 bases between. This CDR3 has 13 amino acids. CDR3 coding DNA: TGTGCCAGCACCTTCGGGGGCACCGGGGAGCTGTTTTTT. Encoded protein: CASTFGGTGELFF. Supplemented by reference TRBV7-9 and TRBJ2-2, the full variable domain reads DTGVSQNPRHKITKRGQNVTFRCDPISEHNRLYWYRQTLGQGPEFLTYFQNEAQLEKSRLLSDRFSAERPKGSFSTLEIQRTEQGDSAMYLCASTFGGTGELFFGEGSRLTVL.

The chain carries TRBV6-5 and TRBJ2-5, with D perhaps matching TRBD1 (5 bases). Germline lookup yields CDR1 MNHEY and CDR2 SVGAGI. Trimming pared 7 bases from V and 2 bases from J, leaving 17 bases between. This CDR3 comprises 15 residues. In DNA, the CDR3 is TGTGCCAGCAACACCGCGACAGAGCTACAAGAGACCCAGTACTTC. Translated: CASNTATELQETQYF.